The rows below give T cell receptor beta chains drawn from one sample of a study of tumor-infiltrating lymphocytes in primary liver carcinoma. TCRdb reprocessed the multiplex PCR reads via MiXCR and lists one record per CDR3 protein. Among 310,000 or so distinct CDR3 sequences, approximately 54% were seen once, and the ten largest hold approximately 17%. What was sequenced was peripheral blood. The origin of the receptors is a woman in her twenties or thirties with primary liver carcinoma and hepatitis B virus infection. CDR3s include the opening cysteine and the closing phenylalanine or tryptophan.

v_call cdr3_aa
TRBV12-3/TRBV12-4 CASLNSSYNEQFF
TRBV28 CASRRQGAGTGELFF
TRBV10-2 CASSDAGSPYYNEQFF
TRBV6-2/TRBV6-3 CASNGKIGETQYF
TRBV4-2 CASSQEQGPSSYNEQFF
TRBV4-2 CASSRGQVTGLRSNQPQHF
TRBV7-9 CASSLGQGYYEQYF
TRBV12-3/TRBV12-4 CASSPLGTSHEQYF
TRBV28 CASSPGGMSNQPQHF
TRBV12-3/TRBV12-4 CASRPGRLETQYF
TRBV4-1 CASSTPAANEQFF
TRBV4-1 CASSHSVTGAYEQYF
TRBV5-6 CASSFDETSETDTQYF
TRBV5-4 CASSYYPMDVPDNEQFF
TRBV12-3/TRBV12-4 CASSLVAGGESEQFF
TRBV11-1 CASIARGASPYEQYF
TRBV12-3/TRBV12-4 CASSLQVDYGYTF
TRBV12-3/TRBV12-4 CASTTGDYWGNEQFF
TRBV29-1 CSVGHDRCSYEQYF
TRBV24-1 CATSALGLAGDNEQFF
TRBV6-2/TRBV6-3 CASSQRGEPRETQYF
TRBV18 CASSPSARSYGYTF
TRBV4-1 CAINQDWGAGANVLTF
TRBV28 CASKTGGGGAEKLFF
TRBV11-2 CASSSVGTGIPGELFF
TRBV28 CASERGPGDTQYF